This entry lists 16 T cell receptor beta chains sequenced from one sample in a study of neoadjuvant nivolumab and ipilimumab in lung cancer. Some clones are missing from TCRdb's copy, which holds only in-frame ones; the method was immunoSEQ multiplex PCR. The table shows about 23,000 clones, with under 90% occurring only once. Here the sequenced sample was peripheral blood, taken before neoadjuvant nivolumab, alone or with ipilimumab. These receptor sequences come from an adult with non-small cell lung cancer.

V usage is TRBV5-1 and J usage is TRBJ2-3; D gene uncertain. Germline loops: CDR1 SGHRS, CDR2 YFSETQ. The CDR3 contains 14 residues. V was cut by 0 bases and J by 4 bases, with 9 bases left in between. CDR3 bases: TGCGCCAGCAGCTTGGAGGCCGGGTCAGATACGCAGTATTTT. Translated, it gives CASSLEAGSDTQYF.

The chain links TRBV30 to TRBJ1-3; D may be TRBD1 (5 bases). The CDR3 is 13 residues long. Germline loops: CDR1 GTSNPN, CDR2 SVGIG (reference sequence). V was cut by 4 bases and J by 6 bases, with 13 bases left in between. DNA for the CDR3: TGTGCCTGGATAAGGCAGGGCCCAAACACCATATATTTT. This codes for CAWIRQGPNTIYF.

This sequence joins TRBV7-3 and TRBJ2-1, with D maybe TRBD2 (5 bases). The V end lost 2 bases, the J end lost 0 bases, and 14 bases lay between the germline ends. Per the germline V gene, CDR1 is SGHTA and CDR2 is FQGTGA. The CDR3 extends over 17 amino acids. CDR3 in amino acids: CASSLFGRAASYNEQFF. CDR3 nucleotides: TGTGCCAGCAGCTTATTCGGTCGAGCGGCCTCCTACAATGAGCAGTTCTTC.

V gene TRBV11-2 combines with J gene TRBJ2-7; the match to TRBD1 covers 7 bases. The CDR3 is 16 residues long. V lost 5 bases to trimming and J lost 1 base; unmatched junction nucleotides: 11. Germline V gene lookup returns CDR1 SGHAT and CDR2 FQNNGV. CDR3 residues: CASSILRQGPSYEQYF. In nucleotides, the CDR3 is TGTGCCAGCAGCATTCTTCGACAGGGCCCGTCCTACGAGCAGTACTTC.

This clone was recorded only once. The chain couples TRBV30 to TRBJ2-7; 8 nucleotides align to TRBD2. Trimming at V came to 2 bases and at J to 9 bases, leaving 9 bases not matched to a gene. The CDR3 runs 13 residues. CDR1 GTSNPN and CDR2 SVGIG come from the germline V gene (reference sequence). CDR3 in DNA: TGTGCCTGGAGTTTGGCGGGAGGTTCGGGGCAGTACTTC. Protein product: CAWSLAGGSGQYF.

Details on this clone: The junction shows a germline mismatch at one end, possibly a read error. V is TRBV6-1 and J is TRBJ2-4; 14 bases map to TRBD2. The CDR3 is made up of 15 amino acids. Germline CDR1 and CDR2: MNHNS and SASEGT. The CDR3, as DNA: TGTGCCAGCAGTCCGACTAGCGGGAGGGTGAGTCCTTTCCACTTC. Its protein product is CASSPTSGRVSPFHF.

J is TRBJ1-2 and V is TRBV4-2; D not certain. V lost 5 bases and J lost 5, with 15 bases in between. This CDR3 region has 14 residues. CDR1 LGHNA and CDR2 YNFKEQ come from the germline V gene. In DNA form, the CDR3 reads TGTGCCAGCAGCGGGCAGGCGGAAATTTATGGCTACACCTTC. This translates into CASSGQAEIYGYTF.

J is TRBJ1-1 and V is TRBV6-1, with D possibly being TRBD1 (6 bases). CDR1 is MNHNS and CDR2 is SASEGT in the germline V gene. The length of the CDR3 is 13 residues. V shed 6 bases and J shed 7 bases, with 15 bases lying between them. CDR3 in amino acids: CASRYGRGGEAFF. The DNA of the CDR3 is TGTGCCAGCAGATACGGAAGAGGGGGTGAAGCTTTCTTT.

This chain connects TRBV7-6 to TRBJ1-5; perhaps TRBD1 as D (5 bases). The CDR3 contains 15 residues. With 5 bases removed from V and 0 bases from J, the gap between germline ends came to 11 bases. Germline V gene lookup returns CDR1 SGHVS and CDR2 FNYEAQ. As DNA, the CDR3 is TGTGCCAGCAGCCCCGACAGTGATAGCAATCAGCCCCAGCATTTT. The encoded protein is CASSPDSDSNQPQHF.

V and J are TRBV29-1 and TRBJ1-2, with 7 bases identical to TRBD1. The germline V gene has CDR1 SQVTM and CDR2 ANQGSEA. The V segment lost 4 bases and the J segment 4 bases; nucleotides outside the gene matches: 9. There are 14 residues in the CDR3. The CDR3 DNA reads as TGCAGCGTTGGGACAGGTCTACAACCCTATGGCTACACCTTC. This encodes CSVGTGLQPYGYTF.

This chain joins TRBV5-4 and TRBJ2-7, with 7 bases lining up with TRBD1. The ends lost 3 bases at V and 3 bases at J; junction bases unmatched: 3. Germline V gene data show CDR1 as SGHNT and CDR2 as YYREEE (reference sequence). The length of the CDR3 is 13 residues. The CDR3 region is CASSSRDSYEQYF. CDR3 nucleotides: TGTGCCAGCAGCTCCCGGGACAGCTACGAGCAGTACTTC.

This chain joins TRBV30 and TRBJ2-7, with 7 bases identical to TRBD2. Germline V gives CDR1 GTSNPN, CDR2 SVGIG (reference sequence). This CDR3 has 13 amino acids. J was trimmed by 3 bases and V by 2 bases; bases with no gene match: 4. The CDR3 here is CAWSPREVYEQYF. The CDR3 nucleotides are TGTGCCTGGAGTCCCCGGGAGGTCTACGAGCAGTACTTC.

The chain links TRBV19 to TRBJ2-5; no firm D call. The CDR3 contains 12 residues. The germline V and J ends were trimmed by 7 bases and 0 bases, with 6 bases remaining between them. Per the germline V gene, CDR1 is LNHDA and CDR2 is SQIVND (reference sequence). The CDR3 here is CASTKDQETQYF. Written as DNA, the CDR3 is TGTGCCAGTACCAAGGACCAAGAGACCCAGTACTTC.

J is TRBJ1-1 and V is TRBV7-2; D is uncertain. CDR1 SGHTA and CDR2 FQGNSA come from the germline V gene. This CDR3 region has 15 residues. Trimming took off 6 bases at V and 0 bases at J, with 14 bases between the two ends. The CDR3: CASSINGEMNTEAFF. The DNA of the CDR3 is TGTGCCAGCAGTATTAACGGGGAGATGAACACTGAAGCTTTCTTT.

The chain carries TRBV5-1 and TRBJ1-1; a possible D gene is TRBD1 (6 bases). The CDR3 runs 15 residues. Trimming removed 4 bases at V and 3 bases at J, with 16 bases between. In germline, CDR1 is SGHRS, CDR2 YFSETQ. The CDR3 DNA follows: TGCGCCAGCAGCCCCAGGGACAATGCTGACACTGAAGCTTTCTTT. Its translation is CASSPRDNADTEAFF.

The chain recombines TRBV5-6 with TRBJ2-7; weak D call: TRBD2 (5 bases). Trimming removed 0 bases at V and 2 bases at J, with 18 bases between. Germline V gene sequence: CDR1 SGHDT, CDR2 YYEEEE. The CDR3 is 17 amino acids. This chain's CDR3 is CASSLALTDFLAYEQYF. CDR3 sequence (DNA): TGTGCCAGCAGCTTGGCCCTAACGGACTTCTTAGCCTACGAGCAGTACTTC.